Listed here are 5 T cell receptor beta chains from one sample, sequenced in a study of T cell repertoires in cytomegalovirus infection. TCRdb used MiXCR to reprocess the reads, holding one entry per CDR3 protein. The table has hundreds of thousands of distinct CDR3 sequences, roughly 46% seen once; the top ten hold 40% to 50%. These receptors are not linked to any known antigen. This specimen was cultured PBMCs, taken from culture after CMV antigen stimulation. These TCRs come from a human donor in good health (CMV status not recorded). Some clones in this sample may be carry-over from other donors' samples.

The chain joins TRBV7-2 to TRBJ2-3; no firm D call. The V gene's germline CDR1 is SGHTA and CDR2 FQGNSA. The CDR3 is made up of 14 amino acids. V was shortened by 1 base and J by 6 bases, with 11 bases between the two germline ends. In nucleotides, the CDR3 is TGTGCCAGCAGCTTAGTCCCCGGCGGCGATACGCAGTATTTT. Protein sequence: CASSLVPGGDTQYF.

This chain connects TRBV12-3 or TRBV12-4 to TRBJ2-1, with a tentative D call TRBD2 (6 bases). The V end was cut by 11 bases, the J end by 2 bases, with 16 bases between. This CDR3 spans 14 amino acids. The CDR3 reads CAAGYTAPYNEQFF. The CDR3 coding sequence is TGTGCCGCGGGGTACACTGCTCCCTACAATGAGCAGTTCTTC.

This clonotype was picked up one time. The chain is built from TRBV11-2 and TRBJ2-7, with D unresolved. Germline assignment: CDR1 SGHAT and CDR2 FQNNGV. The V and J ends lost 3 bases and 2 bases respectively, with 11 bases between them. This CDR3 is 14 amino acids long. As DNA, the CDR3 is TGTGCCAGCAGCTTGCCAAGGGCCCCCTACGAGCAGTACTTC. Translation gives CASSLPRAPYEQYF.

This clonotype was counted between two and nine times. This rearrangement joins TRBV7-2 to TRBJ2-3, with unresolved D. The CDR3 consists of 13 residues. Germline V CDR1 and CDR2: SGHTA, FQGNSA. V gave up 5 bases and J gave up 8 bases, with 14 bases separating them. The CDR3 loop reads CASSAGPLGTQYF. The CDR3 DNA is TGTGCCAGCAGCGCCGGACCCCTGGGTACGCAGTATTTT.

The rearrangement joins TRBV7-2 to TRBJ2-1; 12 nucleotides agree with TRBD2. J was trimmed by 5 bases and V by 5 bases; bases with no gene match: 4. Germline CDR1 is SGHTA and CDR2 is FQGNSA. The CDR3 runs 15 residues. The CDR3 bases are TGTGCCAGCAGCAGTTGGACTAGCGGGGACAATGAGCAGTTCTTC. Protein product: CASSSWTSGDNEQFF. Complete variable domain (other parts from reference TRBV7-2 and TRBJ2-1): GAGVSQSPSNKVTEKGKDVELRCDPISGHTALYWYRQSLGQGLEFLIYFQGNSAPDKSGLPSDRFSAERTGGSVSTLTIQRTQQEDSAVYLCASSSWTSGDNEQFFGPGTRLTVL.